This TCR beta chain appears in the sequencing data of a study of blood T cell repertoires in COVID-19. With 1 base clipped from V and 8 bases from J, the junction kept 7 bases outside the gene matches. From germline, CDR1 is MDHEN and CDR2 SYDVKM. This CDR3 contains 15 residues. Profiled with immunoSEQ multiplex PCR; TCRdb holds only in-frame clones, not every one. Among approximately 250,000 clones listed, about 90% were seen once. The receptor was derived from a woman aged 25 to 45 with acute COVID-19. Sequencing was carried out using PBMCs or T cells enriched from blood (not recorded which). The chain joins TRBV28 to TRBJ2-1; 8 bases fit TRBD2. The CDR3 loop is CASSLSSGGFDEQFF. In nucleotides, the CDR3 is TGTGCCAGCAGTTTATCGTCGGGAGGGTTCGATGAGCAGTTCTTC.